One and the same sample provided the 5 T cell receptor beta chains below, sequenced in a study of T cell repertoires in cytomegalovirus infection. TCRdb reprocessed the reads with MiXCR, giving one entry per CDR3 protein. The data show 300,000 or so distinct CDR3 sequences, approximately 10% seen once. Sequences were obtained from PBMCs. The source of these receptors is a human donor in good health (CMV status not recorded). Some clones in this sample may be carry-over from other donors' samples.

The chain links TRBV20-1 to TRBJ2-3; 12 nucleotides agree with TRBD2. Germline V CDR1 and CDR2: DFQATT, SNEGSKA (reference sequence). The V and J ends lost 6 bases and 5 bases, in that order; junction bases with no gene match: 6. This CDR3 spans 14 amino acids. This CDR3 is CSATSGGKKDTQYF. In DNA, the CDR3 is TGCAGTGCGACTAGCGGGGGCAAGAAAGATACGCAGTATTTT.

The chain joins TRBV6-6 to TRBJ2-7, with D tentatively TRBD1 (6 bases). Trimming left V 10 bases short and J 4 bases short, with 20 bases between. CDR1 is MNHNY, CDR2 SVGAGI, per germline (reference sequence). This CDR3 has 14 amino acids. In DNA form, the CDR3 reads TGTGCCACCAGGGATCAGGGGCAGGGTTACGAGCAGTACTTC. Translated: CATRDQGQGYEQYF.

This clonotype was counted a few times. The chain joins TRBV9 to TRBJ2-3, with a possible D match to TRBD2 (5 bases). V lost 0 bases and J 2 bases, leaving 16 bases between the germline ends. CDR1 is SGDLS and CDR2 is YYNGEE in the germline V gene. The CDR3 is 17 amino acids. CDR3 coding DNA: TGTGCCAGCAGCGTAGCAAGGGAACGCCTAGCCACAGATACGCAGTATTTT. It encodes CASSVARERLATDTQYF.

This clonotype was recorded a few times. The rearrangement links TRBV20-1 to TRBJ1-3; D is perhaps TRBD1 (5 bases). V shed 3 bases and J shed 9 bases, with 18 bases lying between them. Germline CDR1 is DFQATT and CDR2 is SNEGSKA (reference sequence). This CDR3 contains 14 residues. The CDR3 DNA reads TGCAGTGCTAGGGAGGGGTCCGCGCCTGGCACCATATATTTT. It yields the protein CSAREGSAPGTIYF.

The sample holds many counts of this clonotype. This rearrangement joins TRBV7-2 to TRBJ2-7; D is possibly TRBD1 or TRBD2 (5 bases each). V lost 1 base, J lost 4 bases, and 11 bases lay in between. CDR3 length: 14 residues. Germline V CDR1 and CDR2: SGHTA, FQGNSA. CDR3 bases: TGTGCCAGCAGCTTAGAACCGGGGCGGTACGAGCAGTACTTC. This gives the protein CASSLEPGRYEQYF.